This paragraph covers one T cell receptor (beta chain) sequence. The antigen is not known. The data are from a study of long-term antiretroviral therapy in people with HIV. Study-wide points: Repertoire dominance by clones expanded before ART was seen at all time points.

The CDR3 extends over 15 amino acids. V trimming: 3 bases; J trimming: 2 bases; junction bases outside the gene matches: 5. Germline V gives CDR1 SGHTA, CDR2 FQGNSA. At the survey level, the v3.0 immunoSEQ assay was run. Repertoires were generated with immunoSEQ multiplex PCR, while TCRdb's copy carries only in-frame clones and drops some. Seen here are around 9,600 clones, approximately 80% observed once, and the top ten hold about 15%. The sequence came from a man aged 30 to 45 with HIV. The chain links TRBV7-2 to TRBJ1-2; 8 bases align to TRBD1. The source material was unsorted PBMCs, sampled 0.4 years before starting antiretroviral therapy. The CDR3 DNA follows: TGTGCCAGCAGCTTCAGGGGGCAGGGCAACTATGGCTACACCTTC. It codes for CASSFRGQGNYGYTF. Full variable domain (missing parts from reference TRBV7-2 and TRBJ1-2): GAGVSQSPSNKVTEKGKDVELRCDPISGHTALYWYRQSLGQGLEFLIYFQGNSAPDKSGLPSDRFSAERTGGSVSTLTIQRTQQEDSAVYLCASSFRGQGNYGYTFGSGTRLTVV.